This TCR beta chain was profiled in a study of blood T cell repertoires in COVID-19 (dated by TCRdb to 2020 to 2021). Some background on the complete study: Samples covering the acute and convalescent phases of COVID-19 were provided by collaborators in the United States, Italy and Spain. The prospective study material was composed of cDNA or gDNA derived from T cells, B-cell-depleted T cells, or PBMCs. Deeply sampled blood TCRbeta repertoires from subjects exposed to, actively infected with, or recovered from COVID-19 were included in the dataset. The repertoires were released in a freely available public database intended as a resource for research on the immune response to SARS-CoV-2. Samples came from the ongoing ImmuneRACE study (first 160 participants) plus 1,254 subjects from 6 global collaborators. The sample metadata nearly always contained a de-identified subject ID, COVID-19 status, age in years and sex. Where available, HLA class I and class II types were obtained from metadata supplied by the sample provider rather than from assay-based typing.

V loses 3 bases, J loses 5 bases, and the germline ends lie 21 bases apart. Reading from cysteine to phenylalanine, the CDR3 counts 17 amino acids. The only DNA kept is the CDR3, 51 bases in frame from the first base. Looking up the germline V gene yields CDR1 SGHVS and CDR2 FQNEAQ. TCRbeta CDR3 regions were amplified from genomic DNA using the immunoSEQ Assay, a bias-controlled multiplex PCR. Concerning the study's data processing: Nucleated cell counts per sample were estimated from amplification of reference gene primers within the assay. Sequence reads were collapsed and filtered to measure the absolute abundance of every unique TCRbeta CDR3 rearrangement. Productive Simpson clonality was computed per sample as the square root of Simpson's diversity index over productive rearrangements. Entries here come from immuneACCESS through TCRdb and include only in-frame sequences with V and J called. Some clones fail to appear in such tables; in the studies checked, an unresolved V gene covers under half of the shortfall, and the cause of the remainder is unknown. V, J and clone size derive from that table, while D and trimming were established from the DNA sequence. For this sample there are approximately 390,000 clones; 85% to 90% appear just once. Around 9.3% of the sample rests with the top ten.

The study at large found these results: How much clinical and demographic metadata was included differed by source and by participant, and the metadata was provided uncurated.

A remark on this clone: This clone's antigen is unknown. Base quality data are lacking; no much larger clone is found one base away.

In the prospective study, participants were roughly 18 to 100 years old, resided in approximately 22 geographic areas of the United States, and were enrolled through a virtual design. In the prospective study, cohorts were assigned on the basis of participant-reported clinical history obtained from a screening survey and a study questionnaire. For ImmuneRACE Cohort 3, a participant was defined as recovered based on two consecutive negative NP/OP PCR tests, clearance by a healthcare professional, or resolution of symptoms. In the prospective study, mobile phlebotomists collected whole blood, serum and a nasopharyngeal or oropharyngeal swab from each participant. Prospective study participants could optionally give additional blood draws and questionnaires over a roughly 2-month period. Prospective study blood samples were shipped either frozen or at room temperature before DNA extraction.

The sequence links TRBV7-8 to TRBJ2-3; a tentative D call is TRBD1 (6 bases match). The sequencing sample was made of PBMCs or T cells enriched from blood (not recorded which). This clonotype was obtained from a woman in her forties or fifties who had recovered from COVID-19. The DNA reads as follows: TGTGCCAGCAGCTTGGGTTTGGGGGCTCCTCTGGGAGATACGCAGTATTTT. The resulting protein is CASSLGLGAPLGDTQYF.